This entry features one T cell receptor (beta chain) sequence. Its antigen is still unknown. With V trimmed by 5 bases and J by 2 bases, 9 bases remained unmatched. CDR3 length: 16 residues. The germline gives CDR1 SEHNR, CDR2 FQNEAQ (reference sequence). The sample originates from a study of Graves' ophthalmopathy and Graves' hyperthyroidism. Study as a whole: By definition, stable hyperthyroidism involved no ophthalmopathy within 18 months of follow-up. General study points: The model flagged ophthalmopathy progression at over 60% sensitivity and about 72% specificity.

RNA served as the template for amplifying TCR beta CDR3 regions. RT-PCR was first run with HTBI primers, then multiplex PCR in a second round. Each CDR3 protein gets one entry after TCRdb re-called the multiplex PCR reads with MiXCR. The data show over a million distinct CDR3 sequences, less than 45% seen once. None of the included patients had other autoimmune diseases, uncontrolled infections, pregnancy or lactation, as these led to exclusion. Orbital computed tomography, together with clinical symptoms, serum thyroxine, TRAb and thyroid ultrasound, was used for diagnosis. Sample: peripheral blood or thyroid tissue (not recorded which). The TCR originated in an adult man with Graves' hyperthyroidism. The chain couples TRBV7-9 to TRBJ1-1; 9 nucleotides line up with TRBD1. CDR3 coding DNA: TGTGCCAGCAGCCCAGGGACAGGGACGGGCAACACTGAAGCTTTCTTT. Amino acid sequence: CASSPGTGTGNTEAFF.